The source of this T cell receptor (beta chain) is a study of T cell responses to AZD1222 COVID-19 vaccine. Study findings and constraints: Distributed over spike, vaccine-associated CD4 TCRs predominated at 160-218 and 743-854.

On this clone: Its antigen is currently unknown.

Measured with immunoSEQ multiplex PCR; TCRdb has only the in-frame clones, and not every one. Of about 94,000 clones in the sample, 90% are singletons; the top ten hold 8.4%. Looked up from germline, CDR1 is LNHNV and CDR2 is YYDKDF (reference sequence). V was pared by 8 bases and J by 7 bases, with 18 bases between. This CDR3 has 15 residues. The chain links TRBV15 to TRBJ1-6, with TRBD1 as a possible D gene (6 bases). This specimen was peripheral blood, taken on day 0 of AZD1222 vaccination. This clonotype was obtained from an adult in good health. CDR3 residues: CATVQGRQPNSPLHF. The CDR3, as DNA: TGTGCCACCGTCCAGGGGCGTCAACCCAATTCACCCCTCCACTTT.